This passage covers 9 T cell receptor beta chains from one sample sequenced in a study of tumor-infiltrating lymphocytes in localized non-small cell lung cancer. The method was immunoSEQ multiplex PCR; TCRdb's version includes in-frame clones alone and lacks a portion of them. This repertoire shows about 21,000 clones, 60% to 80% found once; its top ten account for 3% to 3.5%. The specimen sequenced was lung tumor tissue. These receptors originate from a human donor with non-small cell lung cancer.

The chain joins TRBV5-4 to TRBJ2-2; D is uncertain. There are 15 residues in the CDR3. Germline V gene data show CDR1 as SGHNT and CDR2 as YYREEE (reference sequence). V dropped 5 bases and J dropped 3 bases, with 14 bases sitting between them. The CDR3 here is CASSRKGRDTGELFF. In DNA, the CDR3 is TGTGCCAGCAGTCGCAAGGGAAGGGACACCGGGGAGCTGTTTTTT.

The chain is built from TRBV30 and TRBJ2-5, with no clear D. CDR1 is GTSNPN, CDR2 SVGIG, per germline (reference sequence). The V end was cut by 0 bases, the J end by 2 bases, with 10 bases between. The CDR3 is made up of 14 amino acids. For the CDR3, the DNA is TGTGCCTGGAGTGTACAATGGGGTCAAGAGACCCAGTACTTC. Its protein is CAWSVQWGQETQYF.

This chain uses TRBV5-6 with TRBJ2-1; 7 nucleotides match TRBD2. The CDR3 is made up of 17 amino acids. The germline CDR1 and CDR2 sequences are SGHDT and YYEEEE. V was clipped by 4 bases and J by 6 bases; unmatched bases: 16. CDR3 DNA sequence: TGTGCCAGCAGCCAACTTGGGGGGGGAGGGCCAAGCAATGAGCAGTTCTTC. Protein product: CASSQLGGGGPSNEQFF.

The DNA of the CDR3 is TGTGCCAGCAGCTTGAAGGATCCCATTTTGGGCTACACCTTC. Its translation: CASSLKDPILGYTF. This chain joins TRBV5-4 and TRBJ1-2, with D unclear. The V gene lost 1 base and the J gene lost 8 bases, with 15 bases spanning the gap. The CDR3 sequence is 14 residues long. The germline V gene encodes CDR1 SGHNT and CDR2 YYREEE (reference sequence). The full variable domain, with the rest looked up from reference TRBV5-4 and TRBJ1-2, is ETGVTQSPTHLIKTRGQQVTLRCSSQSGHNTVSWYQQALGQGPQFIFQYYREEENGRGNFPPRFSGLQFPNYSSELNVNALELDDSALYLCASSLKDPILGYTFGSGTRLTVV.

The V call is TRBV25-1, the J call TRBJ1-1; 7 positions agree with TRBD1. Unmatched junction bases numbered 7, after V lost 7 bases and J lost 8 bases. Germline CDR1 and CDR2: MGHDK and SYGVNS. This CDR3 contains 12 residues. CDR3 nucleotide sequence: TGTGCCAGCAATACCGGGACAGACGAAGCTTTCTTT. Amino acids: CASNTGTDEAFF.

The chain combines TRBV18 with TRBJ1-5; D not certain. CDR3 length: 13 residues. Trimming shortened V by 3 bases and J by 6 bases, and 9 bases separated the two germline ends. Germline CDR1 reads KGHSH; CDR2 reads LQKENI. The CDR3 nucleotides are TGTGCCAGCTCACCGGACGTGGCTCAGCCCCAGCATTTT. Translation gives CASSPDVAQPQHF.

The V and J genes are TRBV6-5 and TRBJ1-4; D is ambiguous. CDR3 length: 13 residues. CDR1 is MNHEY and CDR2 is SVGAGI in the germline V gene. With 5 bases removed from V and 7 bases from J, the gap between germline ends came to 11 bases. The CDR3 region is CASSTVDFEKLFF. As DNA, the CDR3 is TGTGCCAGCAGTACAGTGGACTTTGAAAAACTGTTTTTT.

This clone was seen a single time. This chain uses TRBV30 with TRBJ2-4, with 10 bases identical to TRBD1. Germline lookup yields CDR1 GTSNPN and CDR2 SVGIG (reference sequence). The CDR3 totals 14 residues. The V segment lost 2 bases and the J segment 9 bases; nucleotides outside the gene matches: 7. In nucleotides, the CDR3 is TGTGCCTGGAGTTCAACCGGGACAGGGGTCATTCAGTACTTC. Protein sequence: CAWSSTGTGVIQYF.

In DNA form, the CDR3 reads TGTGCCAGCAGCCCAGGGAAGAACTATGGCTACACCTTC. Translation gives CASSPGKNYGYTF. This chain links TRBV5-4 with TRBJ1-2; tentative D call: TRBD1 (5 bases). The CDR3 is 13 residues long. CDR1 is SGHNT and CDR2 is YYREEE in the germline V gene (reference sequence). The V end was cut by 4 bases, the J end by 2 bases, with 9 bases between.